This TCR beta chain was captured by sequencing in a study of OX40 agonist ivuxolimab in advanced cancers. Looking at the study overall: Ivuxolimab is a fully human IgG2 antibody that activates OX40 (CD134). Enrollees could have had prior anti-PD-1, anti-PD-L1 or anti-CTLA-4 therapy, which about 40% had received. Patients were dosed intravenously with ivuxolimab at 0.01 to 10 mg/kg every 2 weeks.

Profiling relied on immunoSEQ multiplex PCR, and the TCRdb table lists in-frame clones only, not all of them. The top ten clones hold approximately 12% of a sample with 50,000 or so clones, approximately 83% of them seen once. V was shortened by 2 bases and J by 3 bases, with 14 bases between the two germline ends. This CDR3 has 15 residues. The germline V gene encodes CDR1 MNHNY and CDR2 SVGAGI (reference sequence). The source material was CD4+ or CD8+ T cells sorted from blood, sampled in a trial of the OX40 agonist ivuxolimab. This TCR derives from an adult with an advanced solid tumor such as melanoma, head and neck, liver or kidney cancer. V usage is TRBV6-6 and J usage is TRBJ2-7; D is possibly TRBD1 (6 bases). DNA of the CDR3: TGTGCCAGCAGTTACGGGCAGGGGTTGGGCTACGAGCAGTACTTC. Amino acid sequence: CASSYGQGLGYEQYF.